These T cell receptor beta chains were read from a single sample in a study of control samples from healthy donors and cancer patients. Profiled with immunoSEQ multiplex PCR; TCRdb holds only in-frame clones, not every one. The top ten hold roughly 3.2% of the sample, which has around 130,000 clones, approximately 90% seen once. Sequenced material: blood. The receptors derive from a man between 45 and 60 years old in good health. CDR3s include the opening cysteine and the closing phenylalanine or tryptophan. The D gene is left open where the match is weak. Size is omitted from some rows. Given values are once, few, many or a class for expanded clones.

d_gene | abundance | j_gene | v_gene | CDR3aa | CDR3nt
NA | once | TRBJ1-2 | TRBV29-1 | CSVSNRALDGYTF | TGCAGCGTTTCTAACAGGGCCCTAGATGGCTACACCTTC
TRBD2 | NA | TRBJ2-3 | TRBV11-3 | CASSSRRGAVGTDTQYF | TGTGCCAGCAGCTCCCGGCGGGGGGCGGTCGGCACAGATACGCAGTATTTT
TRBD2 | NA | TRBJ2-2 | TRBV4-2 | CASSQVGSGGTGELFF | TGTGCCAGCAGCCAAGTCGGTAGCGGGGGGACCGGGGAGCTGTTTTTT
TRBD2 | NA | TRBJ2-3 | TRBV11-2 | CASSLGVGGDTQYF | TGTGCCAGCAGCTTAGGTGTGGGGGGGGATACGCAGTATTTT
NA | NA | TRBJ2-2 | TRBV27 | CASRDLGQANTGELFF | TGTGCCAGCAGAGACCTAGGACAAGCGAACACCGGGGAGCTGTTTTTT
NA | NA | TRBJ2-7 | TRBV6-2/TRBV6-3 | CASSGQTYEQYF | TGTGCCAGCAGTGGGCAGACCTACGAGCAGTACTTC
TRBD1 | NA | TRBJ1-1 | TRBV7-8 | CASSFPGQEAEAFF | TGTGCCAGCAGCTTTCCCGGACAGGAAGCTGAAGCTTTCTTT
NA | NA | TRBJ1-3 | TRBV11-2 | CASSGRGIRGGNTIYF | TGTGCCAGCAGCGGGCGAGGGATTCGAGGGGGAAACACCATATATTTT
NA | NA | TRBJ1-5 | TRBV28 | CASNRGSFNQPQHF | TGTGCCAGCAACAGAGGGTCTTTCAATCAGCCCCAGCATTTT
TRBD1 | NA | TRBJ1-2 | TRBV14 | CASSKTGVGYTF | TGTGCCAGCAGCAAGACAGGGGTTGGCTACACCTTC
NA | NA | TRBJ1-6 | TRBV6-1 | CASSEMSEAYSPLHF | TGTGCCAGCAGTGAAATGTCCGAAGCATATTCACCCCTCCACTTT
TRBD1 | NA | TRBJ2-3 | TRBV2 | CASSEAGAAGGPQYF | TGTGCCAGCAGTGAAGCGGGGGCCGCAGGGGGCCCGCAGTATTTT
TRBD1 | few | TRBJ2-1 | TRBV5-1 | CASRVGTGAYNEQFF | TGCGCCAGCAGAGTCGGGACAGGGGCTTACAATGAGCAGTTCTTC
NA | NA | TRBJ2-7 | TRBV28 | CASSFGSQTYEQYF | TGTGCCAGCAGTTTCGGCAGTCAAACCTACGAGCAGTACTTC
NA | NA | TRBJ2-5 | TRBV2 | CASSEEAGFETQYF | TGTGCCAGCAGTGAAGAGGCAGGGTTCGAGACCCAGTACTTC
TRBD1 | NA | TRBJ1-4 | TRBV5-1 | CASSSGQGFATNEKLFF | TGCGCCAGCAGCTCGGGACAGGGATTTGCAACTAATGAAAAACTGTTTTTT
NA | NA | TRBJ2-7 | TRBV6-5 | CASSYRYEQYF | TGTGCCAGCAGTTACCGCTACGAGCAGTACTTC
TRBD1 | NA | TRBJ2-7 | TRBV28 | CASRVPGQGAFEQYF | TGTGCCAGCAGGGTACCGGGACAGGGGGCCTTCGAGCAGTACTTC
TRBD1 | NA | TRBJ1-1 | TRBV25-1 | CASIRQGAGVTEAFF | TGTGCCAGCATCCGACAGGGGGCTGGGGTCACTGAAGCTTTCTTT
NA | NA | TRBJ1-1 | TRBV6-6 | CASSLMRGLNTEAFF | TGTGCCAGCAGTTTAATGCGAGGGCTGAACACTGAAGCTTTCTTT
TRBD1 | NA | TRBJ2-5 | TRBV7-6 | CASSRQGWMQETQYF | TGTGCCAGCAGCCGACAGGGGTGGATGCAAGAGACCCAGTACTTC
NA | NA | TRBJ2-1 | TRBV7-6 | CASSLDPNLDEQFF | TGTGCCAGCAGCTTAGATCCTAATCTCGATGAGCAGTTCTTC
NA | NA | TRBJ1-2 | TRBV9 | CASTRETGYGYTF | TGTGCCAGCACCCGAGAAACGGGGTATGGCTACACCTTC
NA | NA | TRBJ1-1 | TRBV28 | CASSFNSGGNTEAFF | TGTGCCAGCAGTTTCAATTCCGGGGGGAACACTGAAGCTTTCTTT
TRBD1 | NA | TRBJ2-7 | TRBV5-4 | CASSRQGVYEQYF | TGTGCCAGCAGCCGACAGGGTGTCTACGAGCAGTACTTC
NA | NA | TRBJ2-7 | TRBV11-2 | CASSSMKDRSYEQYF | TGTGCCAGCAGCTCCATGAAGGACCGATCCTACGAGCAGTACTTC
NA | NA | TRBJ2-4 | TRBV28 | CASSLEGGLAKNIQYF | TGTGCCAGCAGTCTTGAAGGGGGTCTAGCCAAAAACATTCAGTACTTC
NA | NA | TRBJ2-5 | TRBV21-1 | CASSKEGRDSQETQYF | TGTGCCAGCAGCAAAGAGGGGCGGGACTCCCAAGAGACCCAGTACTTC
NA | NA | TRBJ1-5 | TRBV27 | CASSPATGFGNQPQHF | TGTGCCAGCAGTCCCGCTACAGGGTTCGGCAATCAGCCCCAGCATTTT
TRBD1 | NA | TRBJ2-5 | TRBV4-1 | CASSQDRDREETQYF | TGCGCCAGCAGCCAAGATCGGGACAGGGAAGAGACCCAGTACTTC
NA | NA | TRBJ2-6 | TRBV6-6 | CASAGFGANVLTF | TGTGCCAGCGCGGGGTTTGGGGCCAACGTCCTGACTTTC
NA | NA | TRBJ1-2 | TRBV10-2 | CATWSRVDSYGYTF | TGCGCCACCTGGTCCCGAGTAGACAGCTATGGCTACACCTTC
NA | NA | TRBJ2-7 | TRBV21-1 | CASSNHRGLYEQYF | TGTGCCAGCAGCAATCACAGGGGGCTATACGAGCAGTACTTC
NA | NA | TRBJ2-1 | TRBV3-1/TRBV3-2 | CASSQGSNEQFF | TGTGCCAGCAGCCAAGGGAGCAATGAGCAGTTCTTC
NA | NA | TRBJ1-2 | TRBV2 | CASTLGGVYSYGYTF | TGTGCCAGCACCCTTGGGGGGGTTTATTCCTATGGCTACACCTTC
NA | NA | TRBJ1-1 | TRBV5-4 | CASSWGSNTEAFF | TGTGCCAGCAGCTGGGGGTCGAACACTGAAGCTTTCTTT
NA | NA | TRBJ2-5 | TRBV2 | CASGPRVGETQYF | TGTGCCAGCGGGCCCAGGGTGGGAGAGACCCAGTACTTC
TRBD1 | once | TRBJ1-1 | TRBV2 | CASSGPGTDTNTEAFF | TGTGCCAGCAGTGGACCCGGGACAGACACGAACACTGAAGCTTTCTTT
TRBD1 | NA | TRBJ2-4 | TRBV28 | CASSLTGQGAGAKNIQYF | TGTGCCAGCAGTTTAACGGGACAGGGGGCTGGGGCCAAAAACATTCAGTACTTC
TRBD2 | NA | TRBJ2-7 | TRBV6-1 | CASSGVNGGADYEQYF | TGTGCCAGCAGTGGGGTCAACGGGGGGGCGGACTACGAGCAGTACTTC
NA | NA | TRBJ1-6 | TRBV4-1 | CASSQGGGPDLNSPLHF | TGCGCCAGCAGCCAAGGTGGGGGGCCGGACCTTAATTCACCCCTCCACTTT
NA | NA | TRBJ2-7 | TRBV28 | CASSPAVPDEQYF | TGTGCCAGCAGCCCCGCCGTGCCCGACGAGCAGTACTTC
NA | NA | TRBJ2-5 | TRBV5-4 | CASSLDGGPETQYF | TGTGCCAGCAGCTTGGACGGGGGGCCTGAGACCCAGTACTTC
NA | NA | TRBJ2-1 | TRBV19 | CASSIWGSQTGRNEQFF | TGTGCCAGTAGTATATGGGGCAGTCAGACGGGGAGGAATGAGCAGTTCTTC
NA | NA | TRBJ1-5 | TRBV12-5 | CASGLGDSNQPQHF | TGTGCTAGTGGTTTGGGGGATAGCAATCAGCCCCAGCATTTT
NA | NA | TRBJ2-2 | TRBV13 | CASSPRTDFYMTGELFF | TGTGCCAGCAGCCCCCGGACAGACTTTTATATGACCGGGGAGCTGTTTTTT